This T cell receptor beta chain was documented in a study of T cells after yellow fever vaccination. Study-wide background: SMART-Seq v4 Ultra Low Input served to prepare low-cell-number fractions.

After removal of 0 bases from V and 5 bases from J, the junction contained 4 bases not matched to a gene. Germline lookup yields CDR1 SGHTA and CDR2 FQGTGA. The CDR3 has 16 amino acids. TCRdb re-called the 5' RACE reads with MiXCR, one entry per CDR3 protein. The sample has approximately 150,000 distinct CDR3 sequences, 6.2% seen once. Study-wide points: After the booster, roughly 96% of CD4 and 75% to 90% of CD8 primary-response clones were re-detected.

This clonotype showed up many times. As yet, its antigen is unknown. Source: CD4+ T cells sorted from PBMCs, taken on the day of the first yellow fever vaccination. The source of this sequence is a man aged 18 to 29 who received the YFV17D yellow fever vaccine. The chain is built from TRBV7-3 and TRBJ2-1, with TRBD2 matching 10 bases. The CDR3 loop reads CASSLTTSGADNEQFF. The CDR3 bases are TGTGCCAGCAGCTTAACAACTAGCGGGGCCGACAATGAGCAGTTCTTC.